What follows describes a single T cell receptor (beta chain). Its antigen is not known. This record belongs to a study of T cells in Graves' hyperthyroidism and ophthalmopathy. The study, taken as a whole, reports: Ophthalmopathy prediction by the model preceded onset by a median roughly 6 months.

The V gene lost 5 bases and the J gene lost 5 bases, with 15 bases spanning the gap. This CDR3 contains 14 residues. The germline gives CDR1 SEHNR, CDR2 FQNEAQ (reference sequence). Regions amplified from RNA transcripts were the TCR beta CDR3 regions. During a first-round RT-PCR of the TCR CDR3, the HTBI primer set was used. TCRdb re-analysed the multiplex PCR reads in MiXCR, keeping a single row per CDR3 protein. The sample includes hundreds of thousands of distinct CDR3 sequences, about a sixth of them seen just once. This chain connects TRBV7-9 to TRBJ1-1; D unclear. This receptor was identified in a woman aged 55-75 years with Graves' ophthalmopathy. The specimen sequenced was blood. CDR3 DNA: TGTGCCAGCAGCCCCAGATCCCAGGCGACTGAAGCTTTCTTT. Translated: CASSPRSQATEAFF.